One sample yielded the 26 T cell receptor beta chains listed below, sequenced in a study of blood T cell repertoires in COVID-19. Method: immunoSEQ multiplex PCR; TCRdb's copy keeps in-frame clones and lacks some. The data contain approximately 300,000 clones, just under 90% of them seen just once; the ten biggest clones take up around 3.5%. The sample comprised peripheral blood. These TCRs come from a woman between 40 and 50 years old with acute or convalescent COVID-19.

The V call is TRBV30, the J call TRBJ1-5; possible D gene TRBD1, 6 bases. The CDR3 totals 12 residues. Trimming stripped 5 bases from V and 3 bases from J, with 8 bases between. Looked up from germline, CDR1 is GTSNPN and CDR2 is SVGIG (reference sequence). Here the CDR3 reads CAWGQHNQPQHF. The CDR3 bases are TGTGCCTGGGGACAGCACAATCAGCCCCAGCATTTT.

CDR3: CASSTRPGGKLFF. CDR3 bases: TGTGCCAGCAGCACTCGGCCAGGAGGAAAACTGTTTTTT. The V and J genes are TRBV9 and TRBJ1-4; D gene ambiguous. Germline-derived CDR1 and CDR2 are SGDLS and YYNGEE. V lost 4 bases and J 10 bases, leaving 14 bases between the germline ends. CDR3 length: 13 residues.

V and J are TRBV5-1 and TRBJ1-5, with 8 bases lining up with TRBD1. Germline CDR1 SGHRS, CDR2 YFSETQ. This CDR3 contains 15 residues. V trimming: 0 bases; J trimming: 1 base; junction bases outside the gene matches: 0. The CDR3 sequence is CASSLDRGSNQPQHF. The CDR3 DNA follows: TGCGCCAGCAGCTTGGACAGGGGGAGCAATCAGCCCCAGCATTTT.

This chain's CDR3 is CASSMVAWIQGDEQFF. CDR3 coding DNA: TGTGCCAGTAGTATGGTGGCGTGGATACAGGGAGATGAGCAGTTCTTC. The rearrangement joins TRBV19 to TRBJ2-1; TRBD1 is a possible D gene (6 bases). The length of the CDR3 is 16 residues. Germline V gene lookup returns CDR1 LNHDA and CDR2 SQIVND (reference sequence). Trimming left V 3 bases short and J 8 bases short, with 20 bases between.

This clone showed up just once. The chain couples TRBV2 to TRBJ1-5; tentatively, D is TRBD1 (6 bases). Looked up from germline, CDR1 is SNHLY and CDR2 is FYNNEI. Trimming stripped 6 bases from V and 2 bases from J, with 14 bases between. The CDR3 extends over 15 amino acids. CDR3 DNA sequence: TGTGCCAGCAGCGGGGGGGGCGCGGGCAATCAGCCCCAGCATTTT. It yields the protein CASSGGGAGNQPQHF.

This sequence joins TRBV6-2 or TRBV6-3 and TRBJ1-2; 10 bases agree with TRBD1. The length of the CDR3 is 14 residues. The germline V gene has CDR1 MNHEY and CDR2 SVGEGT. After removal of 5 bases from V and 7 bases from J, the junction contained 7 bases not matched to a gene. CDR3 nucleotide sequence: TGTGCCAGCAGTCCGGACAGGGGGGTCTCTGGCTACACCTTC. Translating gives CASSPDRGVSGYTF.

V usage is TRBV4-1 and J usage is TRBJ2-2; the D gene is possibly TRBD1 (6 bases). V was cut by 2 bases and J by 4 bases, with 17 bases left in between. Germline V gene sequence: CDR1 MGHRA, CDR2 YSYEKL. The CDR3 spans 17 residues. The chain's CDR3 is CASSQYGEGDGTGELFF. CDR3 DNA: TGCGCCAGCAGCCAATATGGTGAGGGGGACGGCACCGGGGAGCTGTTTTTT.

The chain combines TRBV10-2 with TRBJ1-2, with 7 bases identical to TRBD1. Germline values: CDR1 WSHSY, CDR2 SAAADI. The V and J ends lost 6 bases and 1 base, in that order; junction bases with no gene match: 5. The CDR3 consists of 14 residues. The CDR3 loop is CASRETGINYGYTF. The CDR3 DNA is TGCGCCAGCAGGGAGACAGGGATTAACTATGGCTACACCTTC.

The chain is built from TRBV11-3 and TRBJ2-1, with TRBD2 matching over 14 bases. This CDR3 is built from 17 residues. The V and J ends lost 1 base and 6 bases, in that order; junction bases with no gene match: 5. Germline V gene data show CDR1 as SGHNT and CDR2 as YENEEA. CDR3 residues: CASSLASTSGGGNEQFF. CDR3 coding DNA: TGTGCCAGCAGCTTAGCGTCGACTAGCGGGGGGGGCAATGAGCAGTTCTTC.

The V and J genes are TRBV2 and TRBJ1-2; a possible D gene is TRBD1 (5 bases). CDR3 length equals 13 residues. The V end lost 4 bases, the J end lost 2 bases, and 8 bases lay between the germline ends. The germline gives CDR1 SNHLY, CDR2 FYNNEI. The CDR3 DNA sequence: TGTGCCAGCAGTGGGGGCTCCAACTATGGCTACACCTTC. This gives the protein CASSGGSNYGYTF.

V gene TRBV7-9 combines with J gene TRBJ1-5, with a tentative D call TRBD1 (5 bases). V shed 2 bases and J shed 3 bases, with 8 bases lying between them. CDR3 size: 14 residues. Germline CDR1 reads SEHNR; CDR2 reads FQNEAQ (reference sequence). CDR3: CASSLQGPNQPQHF. In nucleotides, the CDR3 is TGTGCCAGCAGCTTACAGGGCCCCAATCAGCCCCAGCATTTT.

This clone was counted a few times. The gene calls are TRBV2 and TRBJ1-1; TRBD1 matches 9 bases. After removal of 4 bases from V and 3 bases from J, the junction contained 9 bases not matched to a gene. The CDR3 loop spans 16 amino acids. Germline CDR1 reads SNHLY; CDR2 reads FYNNEI. The CDR3 sequence is CASSAGQGWRDTEAFF. The CDR3 coding sequence is TGTGCCAGCAGTGCCGGACAGGGGTGGAGAGACACTGAAGCTTTCTTT.

V usage is TRBV19 and J usage is TRBJ2-5, with D maybe TRBD1 (5 bases). The CDR3 has 14 amino acids. Trimming pared 4 bases from V and 2 bases from J, leaving 11 bases between. Germline assignment: CDR1 LNHDA and CDR2 SQIVND (reference sequence). The CDR3 sequence is CASSTYDRQETQYF. CDR3 nucleotides: TGTGCCAGTAGTACGTACGACAGACAAGAGACCCAGTACTTC. The whole variable domain, remainder taken from reference TRBV19 and TRBJ2-5, is DGGITQSPKYLFRKEGQNVTLSCEQNLNHDAMYWYRQDPGQGLRLIYYSQIVNDFQKGDIAEGYSVSREKKESFPLTVTSAQKNPTAFYLCASSTYDRQETQYFGPGTRLLVL.

The rearrangement uses TRBV30 and TRBJ2-2; no clear D. Trimming left V 1 base short and J 9 bases short, with 6 bases between. This CDR3 comprises 11 residues. CDR1 is GTSNPN and CDR2 is SVGIG in the germline V gene (reference sequence). The CDR3: CAWSGARELFF. The CDR3 coding sequence is TGTGCCTGGAGTGGGGCTCGGGAGCTGTTTTTT.

The chain has TRBV10-3 and TRBJ1-5; D perhaps matches TRBD1 (6 bases). Trimming stripped 0 bases from V and 5 bases from J, with 11 bases between. The length of the CDR3 is 15 residues. From germline, CDR1 is ENHRY and CDR2 SYGVKD. Written as DNA, the CDR3 is TGTGCCATCAGTGAGTCCAGGGGCGTTCATCAGCCCCAGCATTTT. It is translated as CAISESRGVHQPQHF.

The rearrangement uses TRBV6-6 and TRBJ1-5; D is ambiguous. The CDR3 is 14 amino acids. V was trimmed by 2 bases and J by 6 bases, leaving 11 bases between them. The V gene's germline CDR1 is MNHNY and CDR2 SVGAGI (reference sequence). CDR3 loop: CASSYVPGGQPQHF. DNA of the CDR3: TGTGCCAGCAGTTACGTACCGGGAGGTCAGCCCCAGCATTTT.

The rearrangement uses TRBV29-1 and TRBJ1-1, with a possible D match to TRBD1 (5 bases). Germline values: CDR1 SQVTM, CDR2 ANQGSEA. V was shortened by 3 bases and J by 4 bases, with 12 bases between the two germline ends. CDR3 length equals 13 residues. CDR3 sequence: CSVDGMGGTEAFF. In DNA, the CDR3 is TGCAGCGTTGATGGTATGGGGGGCACTGAAGCTTTCTTT.

The gene calls are TRBV19 and TRBJ1-1; 8 positions match TRBD1. The CDR3 spans 14 residues. Germline V gene sequence: CDR1 LNHDA, CDR2 SQIVND (reference sequence). Unmatched junction bases numbered 11, after V lost 10 bases and J lost 4 bases. The CDR3 sequence is CATRDRGSVTEAFF. The CDR3 nucleotides are TGTGCCACCAGAGACAGGGGATCGGTCACTGAAGCTTTCTTT.

This clone turned up a few times. This chain connects TRBV4-1 to TRBJ1-5, with unresolved D. Germline V CDR1 and CDR2: MGHRA, YSYEKL. The CDR3 runs 16 residues. V gave up 3 bases and J gave up 4 bases, with 16 bases separating them. The CDR3 sequence is CASSQTILRPNQPQHF. The CDR3 nucleotides are TGCGCCAGCAGCCAGACTATACTTAGACCTAATCAGCCCCAGCATTTT.

J is TRBJ1-5 and V is TRBV5-1; 9 bases match TRBD1. This CDR3 spans 13 amino acids. The J segment lost 6 bases and the V segment lost 4 bases, leaving 2 bases of the junction unmatched. Per germline, CDR1 SGHRS and CDR2 YFSETQ. CDR3 amino acids: CASSQDRGQPQHF. The CDR3, as DNA: TGCGCCAGCAGCCAGGACAGGGGTCAGCCCCAGCATTTT.

V usage is TRBV6-2 or TRBV6-3 and J usage is TRBJ1-1, with D unclear. Germline V CDR1 and CDR2: MNHEY, SVGEGT. The V gene lost 1 base and the J gene lost 6 bases, with 9 bases spanning the gap. This CDR3 is 13 amino acids long. This CDR3 reads CASSYLRDSEAFF. DNA for the CDR3: TGTGCCAGCAGTTACTTGCGGGATTCTGAAGCTTTCTTT.

The chain employs TRBV7-9 and TRBJ2-3; 10 nucleotides match TRBD2. Germline assignment: CDR1 SEHNR and CDR2 FQNEAQ (reference sequence). CDR3 length equals 17 residues. After removal of 1 base from V and 4 bases from J, the junction contained 8 bases not matched to a gene. The DNA of the CDR3 is TGTGCCAGCAGCTTAGATTCCAGCGGGGGGGCCGCAGATACGCAGTATTTT. Its translation: CASSLDSSGGAADTQYF.

V and J are TRBV19 and TRBJ1-2; 7 positions agree with TRBD1. Germline-derived CDR1 and CDR2 are LNHDA and SQIVND (reference sequence). This CDR3 comprises 13 residues. The junction had 5 bases not matched to a gene; V was cut back by 3 bases and J by 7 bases. CDR3 sequence reads: CASSIGQATGYTF. The CDR3 DNA is TGTGCCAGTAGTATTGGACAGGCAACTGGCTACACCTTC.

This clone showed up just a few times. V is TRBV7-3 and J is TRBJ1-1; D gene uncertain. The CDR3 is 14 residues long. V shed 5 bases and J shed 1 base, with 11 bases lying between them. Germline-derived CDR1 and CDR2 are SGHTA and FQGTGA. CDR3: CASSTRPGNTEAFF. The CDR3 DNA is TGTGCCAGCAGCACCCGGCCGGGGAACACTGAAGCTTTCTTT.

The V gene is TRBV5-4, the J gene TRBJ2-5; 10 bases fit TRBD2. CDR1 SGHNT and CDR2 YYREEE come from the germline V gene (reference sequence). Germline trimming cut 8 bases from V and 6 bases from J; bases unmatched to any gene: 7. The CDR3 sequence is 13 residues long. The CDR3 sequence: CASAAGGLKTQYF. DNA of the CDR3: TGTGCCAGTGCAGCGGGGGGGCTAAAGACCCAGTACTTC. Complete variable domain (other parts from reference TRBV5-4 and TRBJ2-5): ETGVTQSPTHLIKTRGQQVTLRCSSQSGHNTVSWYQQALGQGPQFIFQYYREEENGRGNFPPRFSGLQFPNYSSELNVNALELDDSALYLCASAAGGLKTQYFGPGTRLLVL.

This sequence joins TRBV19 and TRBJ1-6, with D possibly being TRBD1 (5 bases). The CDR3 spans 15 residues. V was cut by 1 base and J by 9 bases, with 13 bases left in between. The germline CDR1 and CDR2 sequences are LNHDA and SQIVND (reference sequence). In DNA form, the CDR3 reads TGTGCCAGTAGTATAGGCAGGGCGATGAGTTCACCCCTCCACTTT. Residues: CASSIGRAMSSPLHF.